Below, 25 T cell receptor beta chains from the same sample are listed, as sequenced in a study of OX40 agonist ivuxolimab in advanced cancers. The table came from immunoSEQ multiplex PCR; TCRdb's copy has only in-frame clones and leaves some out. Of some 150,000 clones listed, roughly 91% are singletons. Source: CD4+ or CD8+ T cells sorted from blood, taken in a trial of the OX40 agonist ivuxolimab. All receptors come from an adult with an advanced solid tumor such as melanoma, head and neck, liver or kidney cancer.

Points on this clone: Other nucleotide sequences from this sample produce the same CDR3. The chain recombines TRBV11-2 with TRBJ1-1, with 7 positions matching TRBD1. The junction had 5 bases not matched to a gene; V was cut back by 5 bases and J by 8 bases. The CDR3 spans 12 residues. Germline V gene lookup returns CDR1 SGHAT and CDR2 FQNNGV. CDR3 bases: TGTGCCAGCAGCCCAGACAGGGTGGAAGCTTTCTTT. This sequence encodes CASSPDRVEAFF.

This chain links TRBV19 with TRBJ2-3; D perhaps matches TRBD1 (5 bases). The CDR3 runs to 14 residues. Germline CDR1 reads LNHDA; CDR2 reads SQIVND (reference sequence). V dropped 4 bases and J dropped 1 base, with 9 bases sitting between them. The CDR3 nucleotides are TGTGCCAGTAGTAGGACACAACGCACAGATACGCAGTATTTT. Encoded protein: CASSRTQRTDTQYF.

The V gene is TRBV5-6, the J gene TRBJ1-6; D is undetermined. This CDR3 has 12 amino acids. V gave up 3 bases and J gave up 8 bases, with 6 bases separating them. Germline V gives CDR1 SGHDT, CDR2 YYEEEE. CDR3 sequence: CASSSEYSPLHF. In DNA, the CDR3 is TGTGCCAGCAGCTCTGAATATTCACCCCTCCACTTT.

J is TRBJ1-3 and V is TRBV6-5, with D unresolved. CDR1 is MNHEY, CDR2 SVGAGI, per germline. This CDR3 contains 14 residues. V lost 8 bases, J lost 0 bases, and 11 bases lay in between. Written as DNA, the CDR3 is TGTGCCAGCCATCAGACTTACTCTGGAAACACCATATATTTT. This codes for CASHQTYSGNTIYF.

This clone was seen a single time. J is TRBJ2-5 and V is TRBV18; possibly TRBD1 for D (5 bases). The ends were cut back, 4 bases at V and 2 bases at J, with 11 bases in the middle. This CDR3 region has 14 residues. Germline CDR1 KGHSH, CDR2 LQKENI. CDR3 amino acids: CASSHGQIQETQYF. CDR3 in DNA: TGTGCCAGCTCACATGGACAAATACAAGAGACCCAGTACTTC.

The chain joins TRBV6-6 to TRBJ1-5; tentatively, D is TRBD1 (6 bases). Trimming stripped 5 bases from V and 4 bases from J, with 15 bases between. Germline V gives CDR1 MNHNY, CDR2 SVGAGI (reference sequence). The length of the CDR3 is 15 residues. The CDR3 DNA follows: TGTGCCAGCAGTCTTACAGGGTATTCAAATCAGCCCCAGCATTTT. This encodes CASSLTGYSNQPQHF.

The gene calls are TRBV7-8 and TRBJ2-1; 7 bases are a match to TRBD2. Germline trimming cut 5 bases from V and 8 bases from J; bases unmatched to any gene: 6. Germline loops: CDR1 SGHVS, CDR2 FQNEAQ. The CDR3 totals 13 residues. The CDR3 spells CASSPSAGDEQFF. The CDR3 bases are TGTGCCAGCAGCCCCTCCGCGGGGGATGAGCAGTTCTTC.

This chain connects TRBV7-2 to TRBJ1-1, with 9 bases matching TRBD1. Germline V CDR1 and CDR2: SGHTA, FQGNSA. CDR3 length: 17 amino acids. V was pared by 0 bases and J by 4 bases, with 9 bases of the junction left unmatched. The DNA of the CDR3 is TGTGCCAGCAGCTTAGCGCATAACAGGGGGCGACGCACTGAAGCTTTCTTT. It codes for CASSLAHNRGRRTEAFF.

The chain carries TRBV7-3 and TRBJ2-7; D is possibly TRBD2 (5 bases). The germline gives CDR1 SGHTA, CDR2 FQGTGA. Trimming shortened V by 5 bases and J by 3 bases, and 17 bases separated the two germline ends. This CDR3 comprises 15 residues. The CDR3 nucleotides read TGTGCCAGCAGCCCCGGCGCTTCGGGGTACTACGAGCAGTACTTC. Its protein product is CASSPGASGYYEQYF.

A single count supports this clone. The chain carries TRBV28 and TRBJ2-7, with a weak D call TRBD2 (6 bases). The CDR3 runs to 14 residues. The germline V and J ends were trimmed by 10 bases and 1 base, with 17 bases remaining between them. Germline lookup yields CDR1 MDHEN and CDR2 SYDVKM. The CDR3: CATTPGGISYEQYF. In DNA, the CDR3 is TGTGCCACCACCCCCGGCGGGATTTCCTACGAGCAGTACTTC.

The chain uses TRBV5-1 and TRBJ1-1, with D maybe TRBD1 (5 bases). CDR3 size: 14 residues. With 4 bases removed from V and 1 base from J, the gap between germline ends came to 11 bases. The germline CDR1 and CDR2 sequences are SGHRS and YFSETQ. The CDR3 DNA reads TGCGCCAGCAGCAAACAGGCCCCGAACACTGAAGCTTTCTTT. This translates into CASSKQAPNTEAFF.

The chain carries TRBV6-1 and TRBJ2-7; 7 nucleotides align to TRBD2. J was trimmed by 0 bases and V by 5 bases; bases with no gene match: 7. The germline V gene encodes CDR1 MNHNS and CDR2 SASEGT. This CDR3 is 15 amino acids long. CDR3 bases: TGTGCCAGCAGTAAGAGCGGGGAAAGCTCCTACGAGCAGTACTTC. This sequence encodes CASSKSGESSYEQYF.

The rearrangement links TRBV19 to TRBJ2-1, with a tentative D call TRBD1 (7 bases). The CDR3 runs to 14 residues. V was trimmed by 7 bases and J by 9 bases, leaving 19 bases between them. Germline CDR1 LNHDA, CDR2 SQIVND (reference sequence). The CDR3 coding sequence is TGTGCCAGTACCCTGGAGGGGGCAACGGTTGAGCAGTTCTTC. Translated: CASTLEGATVEQFF.

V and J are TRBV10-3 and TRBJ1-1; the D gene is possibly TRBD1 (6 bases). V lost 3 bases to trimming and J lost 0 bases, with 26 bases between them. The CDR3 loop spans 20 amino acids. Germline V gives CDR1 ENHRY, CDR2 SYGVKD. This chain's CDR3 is CAISDVPRGALTELNTEAFF. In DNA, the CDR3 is TGTGCCATCAGTGACGTCCCGAGGGGGGCTTTGACCGAATTGAACACTGAAGCTTTCTTT.

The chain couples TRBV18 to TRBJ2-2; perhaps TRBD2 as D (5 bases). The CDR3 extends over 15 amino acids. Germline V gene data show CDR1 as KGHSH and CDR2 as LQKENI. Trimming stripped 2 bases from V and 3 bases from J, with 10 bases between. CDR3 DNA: TGTGCCAGCTCACCAGTAGTCGGGGACACCGGGGAGCTGTTTTTT. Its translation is CASSPVVGDTGELFF. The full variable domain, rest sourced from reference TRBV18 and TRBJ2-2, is NAGVMQNPRHLVRRRGQEARLRCSPMKGHSHVYWYRQLPEEGLKFMVYLQKENIIDESGMPKERFSAEFPKEGPSILRIQQVVRGDSAAYFCASSPVVGDTGELFFGEGSRLTVL.

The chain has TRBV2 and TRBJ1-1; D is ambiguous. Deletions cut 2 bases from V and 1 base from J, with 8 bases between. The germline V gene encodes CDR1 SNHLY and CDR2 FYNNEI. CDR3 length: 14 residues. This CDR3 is CASSERSGNTEAFF. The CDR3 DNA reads TGTGCCAGCAGTGAACGGTCGGGGAACACTGAAGCTTTCTTT. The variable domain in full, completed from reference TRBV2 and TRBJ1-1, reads EPEVTQTPSHQVTQMGQEVILRCVPISNHLYFYWYRQILGQKVEFLVSFYNNEISEKSEIFDDQFSVERPDGSNFTLKIRSTKLEDSAMYFCASSERSGNTEAFFGQGTRLTVV.

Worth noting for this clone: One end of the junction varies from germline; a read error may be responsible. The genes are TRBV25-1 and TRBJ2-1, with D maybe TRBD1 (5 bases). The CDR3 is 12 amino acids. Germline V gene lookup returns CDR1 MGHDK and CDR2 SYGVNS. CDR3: CASSEWSQGVIF. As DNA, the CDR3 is TGTGCCAGCAGTGAATGGAGCCAGGGTGTGATCTTC.

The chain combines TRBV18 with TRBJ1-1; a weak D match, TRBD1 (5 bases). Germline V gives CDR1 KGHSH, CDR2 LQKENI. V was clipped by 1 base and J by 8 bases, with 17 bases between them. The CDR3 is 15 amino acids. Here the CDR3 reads CASSPHEGRWEEAFF. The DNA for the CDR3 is TGTGCCAGCTCACCACACGAGGGGCGCTGGGAAGAAGCTTTCTTT.

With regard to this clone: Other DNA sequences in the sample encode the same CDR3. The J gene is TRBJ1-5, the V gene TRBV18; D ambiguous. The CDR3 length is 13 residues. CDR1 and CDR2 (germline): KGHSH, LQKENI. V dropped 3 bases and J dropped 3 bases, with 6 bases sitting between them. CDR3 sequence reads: CASSPSDNQPQHF. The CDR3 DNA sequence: TGTGCCAGCTCACCCTCTGACAATCAGCCCCAGCATTTT.

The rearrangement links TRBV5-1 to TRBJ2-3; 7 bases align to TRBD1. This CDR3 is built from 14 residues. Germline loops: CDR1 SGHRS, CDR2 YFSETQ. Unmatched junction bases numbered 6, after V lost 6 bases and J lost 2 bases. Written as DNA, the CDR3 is TGCGCCAGCACGCTTGGGACAGCCACAGATACGCAGTATTTT. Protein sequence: CASTLGTATDTQYF.

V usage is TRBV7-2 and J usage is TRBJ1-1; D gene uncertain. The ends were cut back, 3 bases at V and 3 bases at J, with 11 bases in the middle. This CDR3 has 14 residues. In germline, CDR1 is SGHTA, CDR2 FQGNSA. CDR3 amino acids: CASSFRLGDTEAFF. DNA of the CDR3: TGTGCCAGCAGCTTCCGCCTGGGCGACACTGAAGCTTTCTTT.

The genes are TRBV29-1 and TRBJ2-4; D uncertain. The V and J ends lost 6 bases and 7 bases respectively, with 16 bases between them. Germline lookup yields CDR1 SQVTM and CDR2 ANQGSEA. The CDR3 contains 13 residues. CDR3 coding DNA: TGCAGCGTCGGACCCTACATGGCCAACATTCAGTACTTC. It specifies CSVGPYMANIQYF.

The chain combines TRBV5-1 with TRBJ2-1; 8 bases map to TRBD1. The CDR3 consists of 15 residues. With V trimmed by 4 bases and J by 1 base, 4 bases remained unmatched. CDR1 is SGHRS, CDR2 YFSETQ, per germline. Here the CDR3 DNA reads TGCGCCAGCAGCCCTGGACAGGGTTCCTACAATGAGCAGTTCTTC. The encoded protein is CASSPGQGSYNEQFF.

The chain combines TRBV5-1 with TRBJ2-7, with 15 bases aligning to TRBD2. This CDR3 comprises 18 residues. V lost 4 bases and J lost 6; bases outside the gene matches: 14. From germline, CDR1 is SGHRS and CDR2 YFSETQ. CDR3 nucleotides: TGCGCCAGCAGCCCCGGGACTAGCGGGGGGAACCCCCGAGTCGAGCAGTACTTC. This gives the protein CASSPGTSGGNPRVEQYF.

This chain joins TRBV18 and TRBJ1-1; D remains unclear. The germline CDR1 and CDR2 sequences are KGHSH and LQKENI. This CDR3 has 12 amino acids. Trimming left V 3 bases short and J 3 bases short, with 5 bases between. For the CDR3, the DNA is TGTGCCAGCTCACCCCAGCACACTGAAGCTTTCTTT. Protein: CASSPQHTEAFF.